This T cell receptor (beta chain) comes out of a study of CD8 T cells in ankylosing spondylitis. Study observations and caveats: Disease-linked clones bore a CD8+ phenotype and were relatively rare in peripheral blood. Ankylosing spondylitis blood appeared to be characterized by a TCR beta motif of eight highly homologous variants. There were earlier reports of some motif variants in reactive arthritis synovial fluid and blood.

Ten or more counts support this clonotype. Its target is unknown. Scientists made TCR beta libraries using quantitative 5'-RACE with molecular barcodes. TCRdb ran MiXCR on the 5' RACE reads and lists one entry per CDR3 protein. The profile covers a few hundred thousand distinct CDR3 sequences, with around 7.9% appearing a single time and 13% to 15% taken by the ten largest. The V and J ends lost 7 bases and 0 bases, in that order; junction bases with no gene match: 6. The CDR3 covers 16 residues. Germline CDR1 and CDR2: SEHNR and FQNEAQ (reference sequence). The chain has TRBV7-9 and TRBJ2-2; 9 nucleotides align to TRBD1. The sample comprised blood, either unsorted or a sorted T cell fraction (not recorded which). The clonotype originates from a male donor with ankylosing spondylitis. CDR3 coding DNA: TGTGCCAGCACCGGGGACAGGGTGACGAACACCGGGGAGCTGTTTTTT. Translation: CASTGDRVTNTGELFF. The full variable domain, completed using reference TRBV7-9 and TRBJ2-2, is DTGVSQNPRHKITKRGQNVTFRCDPISEHNRLYWYRQTLGQGPEFLTYFQNEAQLEKSRLLSDRFSAERPKGSFSTLEIQRTEQGDSAMYLCASTGDRVTNTGELFFGEGSRLTVL.